The present T cell receptor (beta chain) was sequenced within a study of blood T cell repertoires in COVID-19. Looking at the study overall: Specimens from acute and convalescent COVID-19 originated in the United States, Italy and Spain.

After removal of 4 bases from V and 7 bases from J, the junction contained 5 bases not matched to a gene. CDR1 is MGHRA and CDR2 is YSYEKL in the germline V gene. The CDR3 sequence is 15 residues long. Patients from Seattle were sampled longitudinally, starting during active infection. In the authors' methods: Nucleated cell counts were estimated from reference gene primer amplification. TCRdb keeps only in-frame clones here, not all; method: immunoSEQ multiplex PCR. That table is the source of V, J and clone size, and D and trimming were worked out from the DNA. The table has tens of thousands of clones, about 74% seen once.

This sequence originates from a man in his 70s with COVID-19, enrolled during active disease. V gene TRBV4-1 combines with J gene TRBJ2-1, with TRBD2 matching 12 bases. The source material was peripheral blood. The CDR3: CASSPGLAGQNEQFF. DNA for the CDR3: TGCGCCAGCAGCCCCGGACTAGCGGGACAGAATGAGCAGTTCTTC.